Listed below are T cell receptor beta chains from one sample, sequenced in a study of CD8+ T cells in alopecia areata. Sequencing used immunoSEQ multiplex PCR; TCRdb keeps in-frame clones, though not all of them. This table has about 190,000 clones, 60% appearing once. The source was CD4+ T cells sorted from blood, collected at week 4, from a patient treated with tofacitinib. The receptors were sampled from a human donor with alopecia areata. Both conserved end residues are trimmed from each CDR3.

TRBJ2-3 | TRBV7-9 | ASSLAGGRTDTQY
TRBJ2-4 | TRBV30 | AWELDRDIQY
TRBJ2-3 | TRBV25-1 | ASKRTGGTDTQY
TRBJ1-4 | TRBV4-2 | ASSQERQYNEKLF
TRBJ2-5 | TRBV30 | AWTRSKTETQY
TRBJ2-5 | TRBV7-2 | ASSLGGSQETQY
TRBJ2-7 | TRBV29-1 | SAGAGYEQY
TRBJ2-1 | TRBV5-6 | ASSRGPAGVYEQF
TRBJ2-7 | TRBV7-9 | ASSLGLVYEQY
TRBJ2-4 | TRBV19 | ASSFDGTSGSSRWNIQY
TRBJ2-5 | TRBV29-1 | SSETQY
TRBJ1-1 | TRBV29-1 | SVEVDRVNTEAF
TRBJ2-3 | TRBV11-2 | ASSFLSTDTQY
TRBJ2-4 | TRBV23-1 | ASSQSEAKNIQY
TRBJ2-7 | TRBV5-1 | ASSWTVEPYEQY
TRBJ2-7 | TRBV29-1 | SVEVPIRGNEQY
TRBJ2-7 | TRBV28 | ASTPGLAGYGYEQY
TRBJ2-3 | TRBV30 | AWSPRRAPSTDTQY
TRBJ2-3 | TRBV30 | AWSVSRGRTDTQY
TRBJ2-5 | TRBV25-1 | ASSVRAGGETQY
TRBJ2-3 | TRBV9 | ASSPWIAGDISTDTQY
TRBJ1-4 | TRBV28 | ASRSGTADEKLF
TRBJ2-7 | TRBV30 | AWSYGLYEQY
TRBJ2-1 | TRBV5-1 | ASSLGTGTGDEQF
TRBJ2-1 | TRBV5-1 | ASGSRGETNEQF
TRBJ1-5 | TRBV5-6 | ASSLGPQAVNQPQH
TRBJ1-5 | TRBV30 | ACRQGMSNQPQH
TRBJ2-1 | TRBV10-3 | AISRAPPTGEQF
TRBJ2-7 | TRBV2 | ASSARVTYEQY
TRBJ2-3 | TRBV2 | ASFRALQTDTQY
TRBJ2-2 | TRBV10-3 | ATYSGTPNTGELF
TRBJ2-5 | TRBV20-1 | SAPQRETQY
TRBJ2-7 | TRBV30 | AWSVFTGPYEQY